This T cell receptor (beta chain) was sequenced in a study of T cell responses to AZD1222 COVID-19 vaccine. Study-wide findings and caveats: When two AZD1222 doses had been given, Spike-specific TCR breadth and depth rose.

Remarks on this clone: Its antigen is as yet unknown.

Germline-derived CDR1 and CDR2 are SGDLS and YYNGEE. The V gene lost 2 bases and the J gene lost 0 bases, with 7 bases spanning the gap. This CDR3 contains 14 residues. TCRdb keeps only in-frame clones here, not all; method: immunoSEQ multiplex PCR. The sample carries under 200,000 clones, 88% recorded once. The J gene is TRBJ2-3, the V gene TRBV9, with D possibly called TRBD1 or TRBD2 (5 bases each). The clonotype originates from an adult who received the AZD1222 COVID-19 vaccine. This specimen was peripheral blood, taken 28 days after the second AZD1222 dose. CDR3 in amino acids: CASSVRGSTDTQYF. The CDR3 coding sequence is TGTGCCAGCAGCGTGAGGGGAAGCACAGATACGCAGTATTTT.